These 5 T cell receptor beta chains were all obtained from the same sample, sequenced in a study of T cells in Graves' hyperthyroidism and ophthalmopathy. RNA transcripts served as the template for amplifying TCR beta CDR3 regions. A set of HTBI primers served as the primers for a first-round RT-PCR of the TCR CDR3. TCRdb re-called the multiplex PCR reads through MiXCR, storing one row per CDR3 protein. The sample yields about 540,000 distinct CDR3 sequences, around 45% seen once. Sample: peripheral blood or thyroid tissue (not recorded which). These receptors were taken from a woman aged 18-29 years with Graves' hyperthyroidism.

V and J are TRBV7-3 and TRBJ2-7; D perhaps matches TRBD2 (5 bases). This CDR3 has 13 residues. Germline V gives CDR1 SGHTA, CDR2 FQGTGA. Trimming removed 9 bases from V and 0 bases from J, with 12 bases in between. CDR3 DNA sequence: TGTGCCAGTAGCGATACCCGCTCCTACGAGCAGTACTTC. Amino acid sequence: CASSDTRSYEQYF.

A few counts support this clonotype. The V and J genes are TRBV10-3 and TRBJ2-5; 10 bases align to TRBD2. CDR3 size: 15 residues. The V and J ends lost 10 bases and 2 bases, in that order; junction bases with no gene match: 10. The V gene's germline CDR1 is ENHRY and CDR2 SYGVKD. The CDR3 sequence: CASSRGTSVQETQYF. The CDR3 DNA reads TGTGCCAGCAGCCGCGGGACTAGCGTTCAAGAGACCCAGTACTTC.

The chain joins TRBV2 to TRBJ1-4; D might be TRBD1 (6 bases). This CDR3 contains 14 residues. The V gene's germline CDR1 is SNHLY and CDR2 FYNNEI. The V end was cut by 8 bases, the J end by 6 bases, with 16 bases between. The DNA of the CDR3 is TGTGCCAGCCGCGGCCGGGACATCTATGAAAAACTGTTTTTT. Its translation is CASRGRDIYEKLFF.

The chain employs TRBV2 and TRBJ2-3; tentatively, D is TRBD2 (5 bases). Between the trimmed V and J ends, which lost 2 bases and 3 bases, there was a span of 9 bases. Germline V CDR1 and CDR2: SNHLY, FYNNEI. The CDR3 consists of 14 residues. CDR3 sequence: CASSESGATDTQYF. DNA for the CDR3: TGTGCCAGCAGTGAAAGCGGAGCAACAGATACGCAGTATTTT. Using reference TRBV2 and TRBJ2-3 for the parts outside the CDR3, the full variable domain is EPEVTQTPSHQVTQMGQEVILRCVPISNHLYFYWYRQILGQKVEFLVSFYNNEISEKSEIFDDQFSVERPDGSNFTLKIRSTKLEDSAMYFCASSESGATDTQYFGPGTRLTVL.

This clonotype was counted once. At one boundary the junction diverges from the germline segment, which might be a read error. The V call is TRBV9, the J call TRBJ2-7; D perhaps matches TRBD1 (6 bases). Germline V lookup: CDR1 SGDLS, CDR2 YYNGEE. This CDR3 has 14 amino acids. CDR3 DNA sequence: TGTGCCAGCAGCGCAGGGGTCAATCTCTACAAGCAGTACTTC. Its translation is CASSAGVNLYKQYF.